What follows is one T cell receptor (beta chain) and its context. These data are taken from a study of blood T cells in healthy people across ages. This CDR3 has 13 residues. The germline V gene has CDR1 SQVTM and CDR2 ANQGSEA. With a J-beta primer mix and a sample-barcoded 5' primer, a second PCR ran about 7 to 11 cycles. Samples each returned at least 3 million CDR3-containing paired-end reads. TCRdb called the 5' RACE reads again in MiXCR, with one record for every CDR3 protein. The sample lists some 550,000 distinct CDR3 sequences, 47% occurring once. The J gene is TRBJ2-5, the V gene TRBV29-1; 9 positions agree with TRBD1. The J call may be in error: the DNA end matches TRBJ2-7 better. This sequence originates from a man of 80 years or more in good health. Material: blood. This CDR3 reads CSGRGQGHDEQYF. The CDR3 region has the DNA TGCAGCGGGAGGGGACAGGGCCACGACGAGCAGTACTTC.